This TCR beta chain was sequenced in a study of cytomegalovirus exposure and HLA in healthy donors. As for the study in general: Prior work identified 95 million to 120 million unique TCR beta sequences in 150 million to 200 million T cells. Whole-study findings and limits: With later analysis, a missense DCLRE1C variant became linked to TCR beta V- and J-gene trimming.

As for this clone: No antigen is known for it.

Use of 60 Vbeta and 13 Jbeta primers characterized the PCR. Method: immunoSEQ multiplex PCR; TCRdb's copy keeps in-frame clones and lacks some. The table has some 120,000 clones, 80% seen once. The sequenced sample consisted of PBMCs. This receptor was identified in a male donor in good health and CMV-seronegative.

CDR3 residues: CASSDPGSGYGYTF. The CDR3 region has the DNA TGTGCCAGCAGTGACCCCGGATCAGGCTATGGCTACACCTTC. The chain combines TRBV6-5 with TRBJ1-2; D unclear. V lost 5 bases and J lost 4, with 14 bases in between. The CDR3 runs 14 residues. Germline assignment: CDR1 MNHEY and CDR2 SVGAGI.